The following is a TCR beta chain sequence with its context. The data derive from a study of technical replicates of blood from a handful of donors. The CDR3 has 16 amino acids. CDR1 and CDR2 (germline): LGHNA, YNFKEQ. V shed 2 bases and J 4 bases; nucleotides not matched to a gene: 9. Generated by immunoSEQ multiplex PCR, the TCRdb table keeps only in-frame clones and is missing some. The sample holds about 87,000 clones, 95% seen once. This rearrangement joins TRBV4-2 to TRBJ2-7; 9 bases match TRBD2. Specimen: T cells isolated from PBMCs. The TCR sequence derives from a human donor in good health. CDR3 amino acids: CASSQNKGLAGYEQYF. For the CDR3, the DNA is TGTGCCAGCAGCCAAAATAAGGGGCTAGCGGGGTACGAGCAGTACTTC.